A selection of T cell receptor beta chains follows, all from one sample in a study of T cells after yellow fever vaccination. TCRdb reprocessed the 5' RACE reads via MiXCR and lists one record per CDR3 protein. In the table there are 610,000 or so distinct CDR3 sequences, more than 9% of which are singletons. Sequenced here: PBMCs, sampled on the day of the yellow fever booster vaccination. The receptors were sampled from a man under 40 who received the YFV17D yellow fever vaccine. Each CDR3 is given with its conserved first and last residue. The D gene is left open where the match is weak. Clone size, where shown, is once, few, many, or a class for clones that have expanded.

size | J | D | V | DNA | CDR3
few | TRBJ1-1 | NA | TRBV24-1 | TGTGCCACCGGAGGGGGAGGGCACACTGAAGCTTTCTTT | CATGGGGHTEAFF
NA | TRBJ2-1 | TRBD2 | TRBV20-1 | TGCAGTGCAAGCCGCCTCCGAGGTACCAAAATTAGCGGGGGGGAGCAGTTCTTC | CSASRLRGTKISGGEQFF
NA | TRBJ2-7 | NA | TRBV3-1 | TGTGCCAGCAGCGTCCGGGTAACCTACGAGCAGTACTTC | CASSVRVTYEQYF
NA | TRBJ2-1 | NA | TRBV12-3/TRBV12-4 | TGTGCCAGCAGTCACACCTCCAGGGATGAGCAGTTCTTC | CASSHTSRDEQFF
few | TRBJ2-7 | TRBD2 | TRBV28 | TGTGCCAGCAGTTTCTTGTCTAGCGGGAGAGGGGGCTACGAGCAGTACTTC | CASSFLSSGRGGYEQYF
few | TRBJ2-3 | TRBD1 | TRBV9 | TGTGCCAGCAGCCGCTCCTCGGGACAGGGTGGAGATACGCAGTATTTT | CASSRSSGQGGDTQYF
many | TRBJ2-5 | NA | TRBV7-2 | TGTGCCAGCAGCGTTAGCTCAGAGACCCAGTACTTC | CASSVSSETQYF
few | TRBJ1-5 | TRBD1 | TRBV6-5 | TGTGCCAGCAGTTCTACAGGGGCCAATCAGCCCCAGCATTTT | CASSSTGANQPQHF
many | TRBJ1-6 | NA | TRBV20-1 | TGCAGTGCTAGAGATCGGGGTGGCTCCTATAATTCACCCCTCCACTTT | CSARDRGGSYNSPLHF
NA | TRBJ2-2 | NA | TRBV5-1 | TGCGCCAGCAGCTTGGCTAGCACGGGCGGGGAGCTGTTTTTT | CASSLASTGGELFF
few | TRBJ2-1 | TRBD2 | TRBV4-2 | TGTGCCAGCAGCCAATCGGGCGGGAGGAACAAAGGGAATGAGCAGTTCTTC | CASSQSGGRNKGNEQFF
many | TRBJ2-1 | NA | TRBV29-1 | TGCAGTGTTGGGGCCAACTCTAATGAGCAGTTCTTC | CSVGANSNEQFF
NA | TRBJ2-7 | TRBD1 | TRBV6-2/TRBV6-3 | TGTGCCAGCACCTACAGGGGCGAGCAGTACTTC | CASTYRGEQYF
NA | TRBJ2-1 | TRBD2 | TRBV29-1 | TGCAGCGTTGGGAAGGTCTCTAGCGGAAATGAGCAGTTCTTC | CSVGKVSSGNEQFF
many | TRBJ2-2 | NA | TRBV7-9 | TGTGCCAGCAGCTTAGGCAGTGGAATGAACACCGGGGAGCTGTTTTTT | CASSLGSGMNTGELFF
NA | TRBJ2-7 | TRBD1 | TRBV20-1 | TGCAGTGCTAGAGACCTCCTCCCGGGACAGGGGACCTACGAGCAGTACTTC | CSARDLLPGQGTYEQYF
few | TRBJ2-6 | TRBD1 | TRBV6-2/TRBV6-3 | TGTGCCAGCAGCTTAACACAGGGGGCAACAGATGCTGGGGCCAACGTCCTGACTTTC | CASSLTQGATDAGANVLTF
few | TRBJ1-1 | NA | TRBV18 | TGTGCCAGCTCACCCACACCCGGAGAGAACACTGAAGCTTTCTTT | CASSPTPGENTEAFF
few | TRBJ2-2 | NA | TRBV19 | TGTGCCAGTAGTATCTTAACGGGAGTAGTGACCGGGGAGCTGTTTTTT | CASSILTGVVTGELFF
few | TRBJ2-1 | TRBD2 | TRBV5-4 | TGTGCCAGCAGTAGACTAGCGGGAGGGGGGGATGAGCAGTTCTTC | CASSRLAGGGDEQFF
NA | TRBJ2-2 | NA | TRBV19 | TGTGCCAGTAGGTCACAGGGTCACACCGGGGAGCTGTTTTTT | CASRSQGHTGELFF
many | TRBJ2-5 | NA | TRBV11-2 | TGTGCCAGCAGCCGGGGCCTCCAAGAGACCCAGTACTTC | CASSRGLQETQYF
NA | TRBJ1-3 | NA | TRBV3-1 | TGTGCCAGCAGCCCGCGGTTGCTGAGCTCTGGAAACACCATATATTTT | CASSPRLLSSGNTIYF
few | TRBJ2-2 | NA | TRBV10-3 | TGTGCCCTCCAGGCAGGGGTGGCCGGGGAGCTGTTTTTT | CALQAGVAGELFF
few | TRBJ2-2 | TRBD2 | TRBV6-1 | TGTGCCAGCAGACCAACTAGCGGGAGACCCCACGGCACCGGGGAGCTGTTTTTT | CASRPTSGRPHGTGELFF
few | TRBJ2-7 | NA | TRBV5-1 | TGCGCCAGCAGCTTGGAGAGTAGAACGGCCTCCGAGCAGTACTTC | CASSLESRTASEQYF
NA | TRBJ2-7 | TRBD1 | TRBV12-3/TRBV12-4 | TGTGCCAGCAGTTACCCACAGGGGCCCACCTACGAGCAGTACTTC | CASSYPQGPTYEQYF
few | TRBJ1-5 | TRBD1 | TRBV7-9 | TGTGCCAGCAGCTCCCAGGGGGCGAATCAGCCCCAGCATTTT | CASSSQGANQPQHF
NA | TRBJ2-1 | NA | TRBV20-1 | TGCAGTGCTCAGGGACCTGGGGTGCACAATGAGCAGTTCTTC | CSAQGPGVHNEQFF
NA | TRBJ2-1 | TRBD2 | TRBV5-1 | TGCGCCAGCAGCCGACGACCAAAGACTAGCGCGGGGGATAGCTCCTACAATGAGCAGTTCTTC | CASSRRPKTSAGDSSYNEQFF
few | TRBJ2-3 | TRBD1 | TRBV18 | TGTGCCAGCTCTCACACCGCCGAGACAGGGACAGATACGCAGTATTTT | CASSHTAETGTDTQYF
NA | TRBJ2-2 | NA | TRBV20-1 | TGCAGTGCTCTTAGACCAGGGGCCGGGGAGCTGTTTTTT | CSALRPGAGELFF
NA | TRBJ2-3 | TRBD2 | TRBV20-1 | TGCAGTGCTAGCGGGAGGGCCCTCGGGCCAGATACGCAGTATTTT | CSASGRALGPDTQYF
NA | TRBJ1-1 | NA | TRBV7-2 | TGTGCCAGCAGCCGTATCACAGGGACCACTGAAGCTTTCTTT | CASSRITGTTEAFF
few | TRBJ2-1 | NA | TRBV20-1 | TGCAGTGCTAGCACCGGGAGCACAGGGCTCCGTGAGCAGTTCTTC | CSASTGSTGLREQFF
NA | TRBJ1-4 | TRBD1 | TRBV12-3/TRBV12-4 | TGTGCCAGCAGCTTCACTTCAGGGGGAAAACTGTTTTTT | CASSFTSGGKLFF
few | TRBJ2-6 | NA | TRBV7-2 | TGTGCCAGCAGGGAGCAGTCTGGGGCCAACGTCCTGACTTTC | CASREQSGANVLTF
many | TRBJ2-7 | TRBD2 | TRBV28 | TGTGCCAGCAGTTTTTCCCTGGGTAGCGGGAGGTTCCTGACCTACGAGCAGTACTTC | CASSFSLGSGRFLTYEQYF
few | TRBJ2-7 | NA | TRBV19 | TGTGCCAGTAGTATAGGAGGGAGGACCTACGAGCAGTACTTC | CASSIGGRTYEQYF
NA | TRBJ1-5 | NA | TRBV10-3 | TGTGCCATCAGTGACTTCGGAGATCAGCCCCAGCATTTT | CAISDFGDQPQHF
many | TRBJ2-3 | NA | TRBV27 | TGTGCCAGCAGCCGGACTAGCACAGATACGCAGTATTTT | CASSRTSTDTQYF
NA | TRBJ1-1 | NA | TRBV7-2 | TGTGCCAGCAGCTTGGGGGGGGGTGAGGCTTTCTTT | CASSLGGGEAFF
few | TRBJ2-5 | NA | TRBV19 | TGTGCCAGTAGTGTGGGGATTGGGAGCCGGATTGAGACCCAGTACTTC | CASSVGIGSRIETQYF
NA | TRBJ1-4 | NA | TRBV11-2 | TGTGCCAGCAGCCTATGGACAGCCTCAACTAATGAAAAACTGTTTTTT | CASSLWTASTNEKLFF
few | TRBJ2-4 | NA | TRBV3-1 | TGTGCCAGCAGCCAAGAGGGGGCCGCCAAAAACATTCAGTACTTC | CASSQEGAAKNIQYF
few | TRBJ2-5 | NA | TRBV4-3 | TGCGCCAGCAGCCAAGGTCGGGCAGCCCCGGGAGAGACCCAGTACTTC | CASSQGRAAPGETQYF
NA | TRBJ2-3 | NA | TRBV7-2 | TGTGCCAGCAGCACTCAGCGGGGCACAGATACGCAGTATTTT | CASSTQRGTDTQYF
few | TRBJ2-7 | TRBD2 | TRBV29-1 | TGCAGCGTTGAAGGCGGACTAGCGGGAAGTTCCTACGAGCAGTACTTC | CSVEGGLAGSSYEQYF
few | TRBJ1-1 | NA | TRBV7-2 | TGTGCCAGCAGCTTTTTGGGGATCGATGAAGCTTTCTTT | CASSFLGIDEAFF
few | TRBJ1-3 | NA | TRBV27 | TGTGCCAGCGGACAGCGCTCTGGAAACACCATATATTTT | CASGQRSGNTIYF
NA | TRBJ2-3 | NA | TRBV12-3/TRBV12-4 | TGTGCCAGCAGTTTGCCCCTCCCTCCGCAGTATTTT | CASSLPLPPQYF
few | TRBJ2-7 | TRBD2 | TRBV20-1 | TGCAGTGCTAGAGACAAATTGAGCGGGAGCGTCGACGAGCAGTACTTC | CSARDKLSGSVDEQYF
NA | TRBJ1-1 | TRBD1 | TRBV6-5 | TGTGCCAGCAGTTACCTTGGCAGGGGGCTCGACACTGAAGCTTTCTTT | CASSYLGRGLDTEAFF
few | TRBJ2-3 | TRBD2 | TRBV19 | TGTGCCAGTAGTATAGGACGAAGGACTAGCACTAGCACAGATACGCAGTATTTT | CASSIGRRTSTSTDTQYF
NA | TRBJ1-5 | TRBD1 | TRBV20-1 | TGCAGTGCTAGAGCGACAGGGTCCAATCAGCCCCAGCATTTT | CSARATGSNQPQHF
NA | TRBJ1-2 | NA | TRBV5-1 | TGCGCCAGCACCCCCAAGGGTTCCACCTTCCTGGATGGCTACACCTTC | CASTPKGSTFLDGYTF